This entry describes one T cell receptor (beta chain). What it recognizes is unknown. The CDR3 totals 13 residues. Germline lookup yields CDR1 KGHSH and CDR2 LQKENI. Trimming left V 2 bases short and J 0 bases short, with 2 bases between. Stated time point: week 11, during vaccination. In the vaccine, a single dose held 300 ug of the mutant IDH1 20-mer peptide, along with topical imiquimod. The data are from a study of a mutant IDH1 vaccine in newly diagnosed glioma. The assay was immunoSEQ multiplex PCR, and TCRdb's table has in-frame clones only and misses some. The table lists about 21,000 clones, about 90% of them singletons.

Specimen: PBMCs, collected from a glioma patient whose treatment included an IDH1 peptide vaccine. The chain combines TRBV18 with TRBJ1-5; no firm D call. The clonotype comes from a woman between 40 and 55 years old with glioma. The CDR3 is CASSPNSNQPQHF. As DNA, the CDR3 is TGTGCCAGCTCACCAAATAGCAATCAGCCCCAGCATTTT.